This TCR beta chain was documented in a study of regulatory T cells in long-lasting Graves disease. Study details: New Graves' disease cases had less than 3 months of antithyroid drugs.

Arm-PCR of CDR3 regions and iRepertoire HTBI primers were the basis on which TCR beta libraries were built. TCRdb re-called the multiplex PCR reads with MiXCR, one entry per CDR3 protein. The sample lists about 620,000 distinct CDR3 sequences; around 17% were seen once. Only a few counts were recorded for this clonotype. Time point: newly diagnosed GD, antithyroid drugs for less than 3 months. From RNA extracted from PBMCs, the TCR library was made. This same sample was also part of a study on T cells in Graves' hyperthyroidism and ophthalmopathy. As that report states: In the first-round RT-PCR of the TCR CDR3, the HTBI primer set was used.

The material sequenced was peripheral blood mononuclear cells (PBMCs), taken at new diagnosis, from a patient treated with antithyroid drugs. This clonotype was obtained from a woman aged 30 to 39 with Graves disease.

The CDR3 bases are TGCAGCGTTGTTCCCCGGCAGGGGGCGGCGGACACTGAAGCTTTCTTT. Translated, it gives CSVVPRQGAADTEAFF. The chain couples TRBV29-1 to TRBJ1-1; 8 nucleotides line up with TRBD1. The CDR3 length is 16 residues. CDR1 is SQVTM and CDR2 is ANQGSEA in the germline V gene. Losses at the gene ends were 4 bases for V and 3 bases for J; bases not matched to a gene: 13.